The clone carrying this T cell receptor beta chain appeared a few times. The data stem from a study of T cells in Graves' hyperthyroidism and ophthalmopathy. Amplified TCR beta CDR3 regions derived from RNA transcripts. Using the HTBI primer set, a first-round RT-PCR was run on the TCR CDR3. Via MiXCR, TCRdb re-called the multiplex PCR reads, giving one row per CDR3 protein. The data hold 350,000 to 500,000 distinct CDR3 sequences, with roughly 15% observed a single time. Germline values: CDR1 SGHRS, CDR2 YFSETQ. The CDR3 spans 15 residues. V lost 3 bases and J lost 5; bases outside the gene matches: 4.

V gene TRBV5-1 combines with J gene TRBJ1-6; TRBD1 matches at 8 bases. The clonotype was recovered from a woman under 30 with Graves' hyperthyroidism. The specimen was blood. The CDR3 DNA follows: TGCGCCAGCAGCTACAGGGGGGACAATAATTCACCCCTCCACTTT. As protein: CASSYRGDNNSPLHF.